One T cell receptor beta chain is described in this entry. This CDR3 region has 15 residues. V was clipped by 7 bases and J by 1 base, with 16 bases between them. CDR1 is SNHLY and CDR2 is FYNNEI in the germline V gene. This sample was included in a study of blood T cell repertoires in COVID-19. TCRdb's copy holds only in-frame clones and misses some; the assay was immunoSEQ multiplex PCR. This table holds about 220,000 clones, around 90% found once. Sequenced material: PBMCs or T cells enriched from blood (not recorded which). This receptor was obtained from a woman between 45 and 65 years old with acute COVID-19. V is TRBV2 and J is TRBJ2-5, with unresolved D. The CDR3 spells CASTTLQRFQETQYF. CDR3 nucleotide sequence: TGTGCCAGCACCACACTTCAGCGCTTCCAAGAGACCCAGTACTTC. The variable domain in full, completed from reference TRBV2 and TRBJ2-5, reads EPEVTQTPSHQVTQMGQEVILRCVPISNHLYFYWYRQILGQKVEFLVSFYNNEISEKSEIFDDQFSVERPDGSNFTLKIRSTKLEDSAMYFCASTTLQRFQETQYFGPGTRLLVL.